These T cell receptor beta chains were read from a single sample in a study of blood T cell repertoires in COVID-19. Repertoires were generated with immunoSEQ multiplex PCR, while TCRdb's copy carries only in-frame clones and drops some. The table has about 80,000 clones, over 80% seen once. The material sequenced was peripheral blood. Source of these receptors: a human donor in a cohort sampled during active COVID-19. Both conserved end residues are part of each CDR3. A D gene is named only where the DNA matches it firmly. Clone size is shown for a subset of rows, as once, few, many or a class of expanded clone.

NA	TRBV2	NA	14	TRBJ2-7	CASSLDSTSYEQYF	TGTGCCAGCAGTCTCGACAGCACCTCCTACGAGCAGTACTTC
NA	TRBV29-1	TRBD2	14	TRBJ2-7	CSVELAGVGYEQYF	TGCAGCGTGGAACTAGCGGGAGTTGGGTACGAGCAGTACTTC
once	TRBV4-1	TRBD2	18	TRBJ2-1	CASSQEPTTSGRTYEQFF	TGCGCCAGCAGCCAAGAGCCCACGACTAGCGGGAGGACATATGAGCAGTTCTTC
once	TRBV19	NA	15	TRBJ2-7	CASSPMSRNSYEQYF	TGTGCCAGTAGCCCCATGTCGAGGAACTCCTACGAGCAGTACTTC
once	TRBV10-3	NA	15	TRBJ1-6	CAISESTGKNSPLHF	TGTGCCATCAGTGAGTCAACAGGGAAGAATTCACCCCTCCACTTT
NA	TRBV5-1	TRBD2	16	TRBJ2-1	CASSLGGTSSFNEQFF	TGCGCCAGCAGCTTGGGCGGGACTAGCTCTTTCAATGAGCAGTTCTTC
NA	TRBV21-1	NA	19	TRBJ2-6	CASSKHRQGDHSGANVLTF	TGTGCCAGCAGCAAACACCGACAGGGGGACCACTCTGGGGCCAACGTCCTGACTTTC
once	TRBV3-1/TRBV3-2	NA	15	TRBJ1-3	CASSTIFSPGNTIYF	TGTGCCAGCAGTACTATCTTCAGTCCTGGAAACACCATATATTTT
NA	TRBV5-1	TRBD2	16	TRBJ2-5	CASRFQLAGDQETQYF	TGCGCCAGCCGATTCCAACTAGCGGGGGACCAAGAGACCCAGTACTTC
NA	TRBV5-1	NA	15	TRBJ2-3	CASSLRQDLTDTQYF	TGCGCCAGCAGCTTACGACAGGACCTCACAGATACGCAGTATTTT
NA	TRBV7-2	NA	15	TRBJ2-2	CASSRRGGNTGELFF	TGTGCCAGCAGCCGTCGGGGAGGGAACACCGGGGAGCTGTTTTTT
NA	TRBV28	NA	11	TRBJ1-1	CASSTRREAFF	TGTGCCAGCAGTACGAGGAGGGAAGCTTTCTTT
NA	TRBV11-3	TRBD2	15	TRBJ2-2	CASSFAGGNTGELFF	TGTGCCAGCAGCTTCGCGGGGGGGAACACCGGGGAGCTGTTTTTT
NA	TRBV5-6	NA	15	TRBJ2-3	CASSLWALYTDTQYF	TGTGCCAGCAGCCTCTGGGCCTTATACACAGATACGCAGTATTTT
NA	TRBV19	NA	13	TRBJ2-3	CASSIGRADTQYF	TGTGCCAGTAGTATTGGGCGGGCAGATACGCAGTATTTT
NA	TRBV2	TRBD2	13	TRBJ2-1	CASNRGGEGEQFF	TGTGCCAGCAATAGGGGAGGGGAAGGTGAGCAGTTCTTC
NA	TRBV5-8	NA	11	TRBJ1-1	CASSRVTEAFF	TGTGCCAGCAGCCGGGTCACTGAAGCTTTCTTT
NA	TRBV19	NA	14	TRBJ2-2	CASSRRQSSGELFF	TGTGCCAGTAGCCGCCGACAGTCAAGCGGGGAGCTGTTTTTT
few	TRBV11-3	NA	15	TRBJ2-7	CASSLGTGSSYEQYF	TGTGCCAGCAGCTTAGGCACAGGTAGCTCCTACGAGCAGTACTTC
NA	TRBV4-1	NA	16	TRBJ2-2	CASSQVATANTGELFF	TGCGCCAGCAGCCAAGTAGCAACCGCGAACACCGGGGAGCTGTTTTTT
NA	TRBV10-3	NA	12	TRBJ2-1	CAISPTANEQFF	TGTGCCATCAGCCCTACCGCCAATGAGCAGTTCTTC
NA	TRBV7-8	NA	13	TRBJ2-1	CASSLSSYNEQFF	TGTGCCAGCAGTCTATCTTCCTACAATGAGCAGTTCTTC
NA	TRBV5-1	NA	15	TRBJ2-5	CASRPAGGEKETQYF	TGCGCCAGCAGGCCGGCCGGCGGGGAGAAAGAGACCCAGTACTTC
NA	TRBV30	NA	15	TRBJ2-2	CAWSAGTPNTGELFF	TGTGCCTGGAGTGCAGGGACTCCGAACACCGGGGAGCTGTTTTTT
NA	TRBV11-3	TRBD2	15	TRBJ2-7	CASSSRTSGPYEQYF	TGTGCCAGCAGTTCAAGGACTAGCGGGCCCTACGAGCAGTACTTC
NA	TRBV5-5	NA	13	TRBJ2-3	CASSLFLTDTQYF	TGTGCCAGCAGCTTGTTCCTCACAGATACGCAGTATTTT
NA	TRBV9	NA	16	TRBJ2-1	CASSVAAGSSYNEQFF	TGTGCCAGCAGCGTAGCCGCCGGGAGCTCCTACAATGAGCAGTTCTTC
NA	TRBV5-1	NA	12	TRBJ2-1	CASSLPGSEQFF	TGCGCCAGCAGCTTGCCGGGAAGTGAGCAGTTCTTC
NA	TRBV5-6	NA	13	TRBJ2-4	CASSWTTDSGQYF	TGTGCCAGCAGCTGGACGACAGATTCGGGTCAGTACTTC
NA	TRBV12-5	TRBD2	14	TRBJ2-3	CASQSGRAEDTQYF	TGTGCTAGTCAAAGCGGGAGGGCCGAAGATACGCAGTATTTT
NA	TRBV6-1	NA	14	TRBJ2-5	CASSEPGLQETQYF	TGTGCCAGCAGTGAACCGGGACTTCAAGAGACCCAGTACTTC
NA	TRBV6-4	TRBD2	15	TRBJ2-1	CASSASGGSYNEQFF	TGTGCCAGCAGTGCTAGCGGGGGTTCCTACAATGAGCAGTTCTTC
NA	TRBV29-1	NA	15	TRBJ1-1	CSGAAVPGLNTEAFF	TGCAGCGGAGCTGCGGTCCCAGGGTTGAACACTGAAGCTTTCTTT